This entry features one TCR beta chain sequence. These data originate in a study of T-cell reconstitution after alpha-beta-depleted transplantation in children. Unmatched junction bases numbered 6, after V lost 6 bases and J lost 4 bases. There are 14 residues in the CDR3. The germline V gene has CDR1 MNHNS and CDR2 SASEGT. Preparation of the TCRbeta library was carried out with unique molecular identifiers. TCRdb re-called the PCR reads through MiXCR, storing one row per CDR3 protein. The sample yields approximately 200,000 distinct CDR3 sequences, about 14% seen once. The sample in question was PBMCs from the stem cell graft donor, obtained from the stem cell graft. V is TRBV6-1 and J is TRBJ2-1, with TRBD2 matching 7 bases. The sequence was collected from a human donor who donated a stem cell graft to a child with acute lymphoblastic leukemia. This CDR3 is CASRPGRDYNEQFF. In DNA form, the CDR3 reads TGTGCCAGCAGACCAGGGAGGGATTACAATGAGCAGTTCTTC.